These T cell receptor beta chains were read from a single sample in a study of control samples from healthy donors and cancer patients. TCRdb's copy holds only in-frame clones and misses some; the assay was immunoSEQ multiplex PCR. The sample shows 150,000 to 180,000 clones, 94% of them seen only once. The specimen was blood. The origin of the receptors is a man aged 40-50 years in good health. The conserved cysteine and the conserved F or W are not part of the CDR3 here.

v_call: TRBV7-9
j_call: TRBJ1-3
cdr3_aa: ASSLESSSGNTIY

v_call: TRBV15
j_call: TRBJ2-2
cdr3_aa: ATSRGLGGELF

v_call: TRBV5-1
j_call: TRBJ1-2
cdr3_aa: ASSLGGGEPHGYT

v_call: TRBV5-6
j_call: TRBJ1-3
cdr3_aa: ASSSQGNTIY

v_call: TRBV27
j_call: TRBJ1-6
cdr3_aa: ASTLGRHSPLH

v_call: TRBV27
j_call: TRBJ2-1
cdr3_aa: ASLDSGGASSDEQF

v_call: TRBV18
j_call: TRBJ1-1
cdr3_aa: ASSPSTNTEAF

v_call: TRBV19
j_call: TRBJ1-1
cdr3_aa: ASRPGTGSNEAF

v_call: TRBV27
j_call: TRBJ1-1
cdr3_aa: ASSRSFTGGAF

v_call: TRBV5-1
j_call: TRBJ2-7
cdr3_aa: ASSPGQGTFEQY

v_call: TRBV5-1
j_call: TRBJ2-1
cdr3_aa: ASSRRDRSSYNEQF

v_call: TRBV2
j_call: TRBJ2-3
cdr3_aa: ASLAGYTQY

v_call: TRBV3-1/TRBV3-2
j_call: TRBJ1-3
cdr3_aa: ASSQGGLWNTIY

v_call: TRBV19
j_call: TRBJ2-2
cdr3_aa: ASSIDVGGNTGELF

v_call: TRBV5-4
j_call: TRBJ1-2
cdr3_aa: ASSLAREGGYT

v_call: TRBV7-7
j_call: TRBJ1-1
cdr3_aa: ASSPLPDMNTEAF

v_call: TRBV7-2
j_call: TRBJ2-3
cdr3_aa: ASKGGGGVTDTQY

v_call: TRBV7-8
j_call: TRBJ1-2
cdr3_aa: ASRGGRGPLRAGYT

v_call: TRBV28
j_call: TRBJ1-1
cdr3_aa: ASSLAGGAF

v_call: TRBV7-9
j_call: TRBJ1-1
cdr3_aa: ASSLATEAF

v_call: TRBV27
j_call: TRBJ1-3
cdr3_aa: ASSRGNTIY

v_call: TRBV4-2
j_call: TRBJ2-2
cdr3_aa: ASSTSGNTGELF

v_call: TRBV7-9
j_call: TRBJ1-1
cdr3_aa: ASSPGRVVEAF

v_call: TRBV9
j_call: TRBJ2-3
cdr3_aa: ASSVGDSTDTQY

v_call: TRBV5-1
j_call: TRBJ2-1
cdr3_aa: ASSLLPGQGSYEQF